The 32 T cell receptor beta chains reported below all come from one sample, sequenced in a study of cytomegalovirus exposure and HLA in healthy donors. PCR primers comprised 60 Vbeta and 13 Jbeta primers. Data came from immunoSEQ multiplex PCR; TCRdb stores just in-frame clones and leaves some out. In total, the table holds under 120,000 clones. The material sequenced was PBMCs. The origin of the receptors is a man aged 45-65 years in good health and CMV-seronegative.

The rearrangement links TRBV7-2 to TRBJ2-1; 11 bases are shared with TRBD2. Germline V gives CDR1 SGHTA, CDR2 FQGNSA. This CDR3 spans 16 amino acids. V dropped 5 bases and J dropped 3; count of bases not matched to a gene: 6. CDR3 region: CASSTAGTSGYNEQFF. Here the CDR3 DNA reads TGTGCCAGCAGCACCGCCGGGACTAGCGGCTACAATGAGCAGTTCTTC.

The genes are TRBV6-5 and TRBJ2-3, with D perhaps matching TRBD2 (5 bases). Germline V gene lookup returns CDR1 MNHEY and CDR2 SVGAGI. Trimming left V 4 bases short and J 1 base short, with 12 bases between. CDR3 length equals 15 residues. In DNA form, the CDR3 reads TGTGCCAGCAGTTCCATAGCCGGGGGCACAGATACGCAGTATTTT. It specifies CASSSIAGGTDTQYF.

The rearrangement joins TRBV4-3 to TRBJ2-1; 8 bases align to TRBD2. Per the germline V gene, CDR1 is LGHNA and CDR2 is YSLEER. The trim removed 0 bases at V and 8 bases at J, leaving 12 bases unmatched. The CDR3 extends over 17 amino acids. CDR3 in DNA: TGCGCCAGCAGCCAAGAATCTTCCGGGGGGGCCGGGTATGAGCAGTTCTTC. Its protein is CASSQESSGGAGYEQFF.

CDR3 sequence (DNA): TGTGCCAGCAGCATATCAGGGGGGAATCAGCCCCAGCATTTT. It yields the protein CASSISGGNQPQHF. This sequence joins TRBV2 and TRBJ1-5, with 7 bases identical to TRBD1. V lost 6 bases to trimming and J lost 4 bases; unmatched junction nucleotides: 6. CDR3 length: 14 residues. Per the germline V gene, CDR1 is SNHLY and CDR2 is FYNNEI.

The chain joins TRBV7-9 to TRBJ1-3, with D hard to call. The CDR3 totals 16 residues. V was pared by 5 bases and J by 4 bases, with 18 bases between. Germline V gene sequence: CDR1 SEHNR, CDR2 FQNEAQ (reference sequence). The DNA for the CDR3 is TGTGCCAGCAGCCAACCAGCGGCCGACGGAGGAAACACCATATATTTT. This gives the protein CASSQPAADGGNTIYF.

This chain links TRBV19 with TRBJ2-1, with TRBD2 matching 9 bases. This CDR3 has 15 amino acids. V trimming: 7 bases; J trimming: 6 bases; junction bases outside the gene matches: 10. Germline V gene lookup returns CDR1 LNHDA and CDR2 SQIVND (reference sequence). CDR3 protein: CASTSRLAVANEQFF. The CDR3 DNA follows: TGTGCCAGTACTTCCCGACTAGCGGTAGCCAATGAGCAGTTCTTC.

The chain links TRBV7-9 to TRBJ1-1; 9 positions match TRBD1. The CDR3 length is 15 residues. Germline V CDR1 and CDR2: SEHNR, FQNEAQ (reference sequence). J lost 2 bases, V lost 4 bases, and 5 bases had no gene match. The CDR3 region is CASSSGTGTNTEAFF. DNA for the CDR3: TGTGCCAGCAGCTCCGGGACAGGGACTAACACTGAAGCTTTCTTT.

The J gene is TRBJ2-3, the V gene TRBV5-1, with 7 bases that match TRBD2. The CDR3 is 15 residues long. The germline CDR1 and CDR2 sequences are SGHRS and YFSETQ. With 4 bases clipped from V and 3 bases from J, the junction kept 8 bases outside the gene matches. CDR3 in DNA: TGCGCCAGCAGCCTTTCAGGCGGGAGTACAGATACGCAGTATTTT. Amino acids: CASSLSGGSTDTQYF.

The chain carries TRBV27 and TRBJ2-7, with TRBD2 matching over 7 bases. Per germline, CDR1 MNHEY and CDR2 SMNVEV (reference sequence). CDR3 length equals 14 residues. J lost 1 base, V lost 8 bases, and 8 bases had no gene match. Written as DNA, the CDR3 is TGTGCCAGCGGGAGGGAGGGCCCGTCCTACGAGCAGTACTTC. It specifies CASGREGPSYEQYF.

The rearrangement joins TRBV5-1 to TRBJ1-2; 8 bases map to TRBD1. The V and J ends lost 4 bases and 4 bases, in that order; junction bases with no gene match: 9. The CDR3 extends over 15 amino acids. Germline CDR1 is SGHRS and CDR2 is YFSETQ. The CDR3 sequence is CASSPTTGVGYGYTF. The CDR3, as DNA: TGCGCCAGCAGCCCAACGACAGGGGTTGGCTATGGCTACACCTTC.

The gene calls are TRBV19 and TRBJ2-2; possible D gene TRBD2, 7 bases. Trimming pared 6 bases from V and 4 bases from J, leaving 18 bases between. Germline assignment: CDR1 LNHDA and CDR2 SQIVND (reference sequence). This CDR3 spans 16 amino acids. CDR3 bases: TGTGCCAGTAGCCTCATCTCAAGGGGGGGCACCGGGGAGCTGTTTTTT. It is translated as CASSLISRGGTGELFF.

V is TRBV5-6 and J is TRBJ1-5; 7 nucleotides agree with TRBD1. Germline lookup yields CDR1 SGHDT and CDR2 YYEEEE. V shed 0 bases, J shed 4 bases, and the junction held 4 bases outside the gene matches. The CDR3 has 15 residues. CDR3 residues: CASSLGGQINQPQHF. The DNA for the CDR3 is TGTGCCAGCAGCTTGGGGGGACAGATAAATCAGCCCCAGCATTTT.

This chain joins TRBV7-9 and TRBJ1-5; D call uncertain. Germline V gene sequence: CDR1 SEHNR, CDR2 FQNEAQ (reference sequence). With 4 bases removed from V and 6 bases from J, the gap between germline ends came to 10 bases. The CDR3 sequence is 13 residues long. For the CDR3, the DNA is TGTGCCAGCAGCTCTATAAGCGGTCAGCCCCAGCATTTT. Amino acid sequence: CASSSISGQPQHF.

Worth noting for this clone: Other DNA sequences in this sample translate to the same CDR3. This chain uses TRBV7-2 with TRBJ1-5, with D possibly TRBD1 on 6 matching bases. The length of the CDR3 is 15 residues. V was clipped by 5 bases and J by 0 bases, with 11 bases between them. The germline gives CDR1 SGHTA, CDR2 FQGNSA. CDR3 residues: CASSLQGPSNQPQHF. The DNA for the CDR3 is TGTGCCAGCAGCCTACAGGGCCCTAGCAATCAGCCCCAGCATTTT.

CDR3 DNA: TGTGCCTGGAGTCGGACAGGGGGAGTATGGAGGAACACTGAAGCTTTCTTT. It is translated as CAWSRTGGVWRNTEAFF. The chain carries TRBV30 and TRBJ1-1; TRBD1 agrees at 10 bases. V trimming: 2 bases; J trimming: 1 base; junction bases outside the gene matches: 10. The CDR3 extends over 17 amino acids. Germline V CDR1 and CDR2: GTSNPN, SVGIG (reference sequence).

The chain uses TRBV29-1 and TRBJ1-2; 10 bases align to TRBD1. Germline CDR1 SQVTM, CDR2 ANQGSEA. The CDR3 totals 13 residues. V lost 7 bases to trimming and J lost 5 bases; unmatched junction nucleotides: 7. CDR3: CSAGDRGGYGYTF. CDR3 nucleotides: TGCAGCGCTGGGGACAGGGGCGGATATGGCTACACCTTC.

The chain employs TRBV5-1 and TRBJ2-7; 11 bases are a match to TRBD1. Per the germline V gene, CDR1 is SGHRS and CDR2 is YFSETQ. J gave up 3 bases and V 2 bases, and 4 bases lay outside the gene matches. The CDR3 runs to 15 residues. CDR3 DNA sequence: TGCGCCAGCAGCTTCACCGGGACAGGGGGCTACGAGCAGTACTTC. It yields the protein CASSFTGTGGYEQYF. Based on the CDR3 plus reference TRBV5-1 and TRBJ2-7, the full variable domain is KAGVTQTPRYLIKTRGQQVTLSCSPISGHRSVSWYQQTPGQGLQFLFEYFSETQRNKGNFPGRFSGRQFSNSRSEMNVSTLELGDSALYLCASSFTGTGGYEQYFGPGTRLTVT.

The chain recombines TRBV25-1 with TRBJ1-1; 8 bases are a match to TRBD1. The CDR3 has 15 residues. CDR1 and CDR2 (germline): MGHDK, SYGVNS. V shed 5 bases, J shed 5 bases, and the junction held 10 bases outside the gene matches. The CDR3 protein is CASSPRTGTATEAFF. Written as DNA, the CDR3 is TGTGCCAGCAGTCCTCGGACAGGGACGGCTACTGAAGCTTTCTTT.

The chain has TRBV6-5 and TRBJ1-2; 8 nucleotides match TRBD1. The CDR3 covers 15 residues. From germline, CDR1 is MNHEY and CDR2 SVGAGI. Trimming took 4 bases from V and 8 from J; bases not matched to a gene: 12. CDR3 coding DNA: TGTGCCAGCAGTTCCCCCGGACAGGGCGCGTGGGGCTACACCTTC. Amino acids: CASSSPGQGAWGYTF.

The chain couples TRBV7-9 to TRBJ2-3, with 10 bases aligning to TRBD2. The CDR3 extends over 15 amino acids. CDR1 and CDR2 (germline): SEHNR, FQNEAQ (reference sequence). V was clipped by 5 bases and J by 2 bases; unmatched bases: 4. The DNA for the CDR3 is TGTGCCAGCAGCGATAGCGGGGGGACCACAGATACGCAGTATTTT. Protein: CASSDSGGTTDTQYF.

V usage is TRBV19 and J usage is TRBJ1-2; no definite D call. The V and J ends lost 2 bases and 4 bases respectively, with 8 bases between them. This CDR3 is built from 13 residues. Germline lookup yields CDR1 LNHDA and CDR2 SQIVND (reference sequence). The CDR3 DNA is TGTGCCAGTAGTATACGGGATACCTATGGCTACACCTTC. Its protein is CASSIRDTYGYTF.

V and J are TRBV18 and TRBJ1-1; D is unresolved. This CDR3 comprises 15 residues. Trimming cost V 3 bases and J 2 bases, with 13 bases left between them. Germline CDR1 and CDR2: KGHSH and LQKENI. CDR3 DNA sequence: TGTGCCAGCTCACCCTTAATAGCTATTAACACTGAAGCTTTCTTT. Amino acid sequence: CASSPLIAINTEAFF.

The V call is TRBV29-1, the J call TRBJ1-2; D perhaps matches TRBD1 (5 bases). This CDR3 has 13 residues. V dropped 6 bases and J dropped 5 bases, with 16 bases sitting between them. Germline lookup yields CDR1 SQVTM and CDR2 ANQGSEA. Written as DNA, the CDR3 is TGCAGCGTCCGTGGGGGGATTGGATATGGCTACACCTTC. The encoded protein is CSVRGGIGYGYTF. The full variable domain, with the rest looked up from reference TRBV29-1 and TRBJ1-2, is SAVISQKPSRDICQRGTSLTIQCQVDSQVTMMFWYRQQPGQSLTLIATANQGSEATYESGFVIDKFPISRPNLTFSTLTVSNMSPEDSSIYLCSVRGGIGYGYTFGSGTRLTVV.

The chain uses TRBV27 and TRBJ1-5; a possible D gene is TRBD1 (5 bases). CDR3 size: 15 residues. V lost 0 bases to trimming and J lost 3 bases, with 9 bases between them. Germline-derived CDR1 and CDR2 are MNHEY and SMNVEV (reference sequence). CDR3 in amino acids: CASSLSGVANQPQHF. CDR3 sequence (DNA): TGTGCCAGCAGTTTATCAGGGGTTGCCAATCAGCCCCAGCATTTT.

The genes are TRBV10-3 and TRBJ1-1, with 7 nucleotides matching TRBD1. This CDR3 has 13 amino acids. Germline CDR1 reads ENHRY; CDR2 reads SYGVKD. V dropped 7 bases and J dropped 1; count of bases not matched to a gene: 3. The DNA of the CDR3 is TGTGCCATCACGGGACAGCCGAACACTGAAGCTTTCTTT. This codes for CAITGQPNTEAFF.

The chain couples TRBV18 to TRBJ2-7, with D tentatively TRBD1 (6 bases). CDR3 length equals 15 residues. Germline CDR1 KGHSH, CDR2 LQKENI. V lost 4 bases and J 0 bases, leaving 13 bases between the germline ends. The CDR3 DNA reads TGTGCCAGCTCACAGACGTCAGGGGCCTCCTACGAGCAGTACTTC. Protein: CASSQTSGASYEQYF. The entire variable domain, with the rest obtained from reference TRBV18 and TRBJ2-7, is as follows: NAGVMQNPRHLVRRRGQEARLRCSPMKGHSHVYWYRQLPEEGLKFMVYLQKENIIDESGMPKERFSAEFPKEGPSILRIQQVVRGDSAAYFCASSQTSGASYEQYFGPGTRLTVT.

The J gene is TRBJ2-7, the V gene TRBV29-1; tentatively, D is TRBD2 (6 bases). The germline V and J ends were trimmed by 4 bases and 6 bases, with 16 bases remaining between them. The CDR3 sequence is 13 residues long. CDR1 is SQVTM and CDR2 is ANQGSEA in the germline V gene. CDR3 protein: CSVVSARGGEQYF. The CDR3 region has the DNA TGCAGCGTTGTGTCAGCGCGGGGAGGCGAGCAGTACTTC.

V and J are TRBV15 and TRBJ2-7, with 9 positions matching TRBD1. The V gene end was trimmed by 3 bases and the J gene end by 4 bases; junction bases not matched to a gene: 10. The CDR3 is made up of 16 amino acids. Germline CDR1 and CDR2: LNHNV and YYDKDF (reference sequence). CDR3 region: CATSRWGQGTVYEQYF. The CDR3 DNA reads TGTGCCACCAGCAGGTGGGGACAGGGAACGGTGTACGAGCAGTACTTC.

The rearrangement joins TRBV29-1 to TRBJ2-3, with 7 positions matching TRBD1. In germline, CDR1 is SQVTM, CDR2 ANQGSEA. Trimming removed 7 bases from V and 1 base from J; junction bases left unmatched: 11. The CDR3 totals 15 residues. This chain's CDR3 is CSGDSWVEGTDTQYF. For the CDR3, the DNA is TGCAGCGGGGACAGTTGGGTCGAGGGCACAGATACGCAGTATTTT.

As to this clone: Its ends do not fully match the called genes, so a read error is possible. V and J are TRBV29-1 and TRBJ2-1; 8 bases are a match to TRBD2. This CDR3 is 14 amino acids long. Germline V gives CDR1 SQVTM, CDR2 ANQGSEA. Written as DNA, the CDR3 is TGCAGCGTTGACAGCGGGAGCTCCGACAATGAGCAGTTCTTC. Encoded protein: CSVDSGSSDNEQFF.

The J gene is TRBJ2-1, the V gene TRBV12-5, with no clear D. The V gene's germline CDR1 is LGHNT and CDR2 FRNRAP. This CDR3 has 16 residues. V was trimmed by 1 base and J by 3 bases, leaving 13 bases between them. The CDR3 bases are TGTGCTAGTGGTTTGGGGATGGCCGCGGTCTACAATGAGCAGTTCTTC. This gives the protein CASGLGMAAVYNEQFF. Complete variable domain (other parts from reference TRBV12-5 and TRBJ2-1): DARVTQTPRHKVTEMGQEVTMRCQPILGHNTVFWYRQTMMQGLELLAYFRNRAPLDDSGMPKDRFSAEMPDATLATLKIQPSEPRDSAVYFCASGLGMAAVYNEQFFGPGTRLTVL.

This chain joins TRBV15 and TRBJ2-1; TRBD1 agrees at 10 bases. With V trimmed by 5 bases and J by 8 bases, 6 bases remained unmatched. The CDR3 is 14 amino acids. Per germline, CDR1 LNHNV and CDR2 YYDKDF (reference sequence). CDR3 coding DNA: TGTGCCACCAGCTATCGACAGGGGGCGGATGAGCAGTTCTTC. Its protein is CATSYRQGADEQFF.